This record concerns one TCR beta chain sequence. Its antigen remains unidentified. There are no base qualities to consult, and no much larger clone falls within one base. The data originate from a study of monozygotic twins with cystic fibrosis (dated by TCRdb to about 2021). Notes on the research overall: Barcoded libraries were prepared with around 15 PCR cycles from around 3 micrograms of fragmented DNA. Data for three of the twin pairs had already been reported earlier in a different context. Ten female and six male twin pairs, aged about 2.0 to 36.4 years (median around 10 years) and mostly children and adolescents, were included in the cohort. On the day of blood sampling, twins were ranked among 980 or so cohort participants for weight-for-height and for FEVPerc (FEV1 disease centile). To assess genetic influence on V and J gene usage, the study compared TCR beta repertoires within and across 16 monozygotic twin pairs with cystic fibrosis.

Overall study outcomes, separate from this receptor: Simpson clonality was found to be generally low (median approximately 0.0086), suggesting a naive-dominated repertoire, although higher clonality was observed in the most severely affected patients. The cohort was small, and the number of shared CDR3s showed no association with age, concordance or disease severity. Sharing of nucleotide-identical clonotypes was significantly greater within monozygotic CF twin pairs than between unrelated CF individuals (P = 0.000026, Mann-Whitney). The greatest similarity to the co-twin was observed for V gene usage in 13 of 16 pairs and for J usage in 8 of 16 pairs, which suggested genetic constraints.

TCR beta CDR3 regions were amplified by multiplex PCR using the immunoSEQ immune profiling system, following the manufacturer's instructions. An Illumina NextSeq system was used for sequencing. The published analysis was carried out like this. The immunoSEQ Analyzer platform handled processing of the sequence data, and clonality was calculated by taking the square root of Simpson's index of productive rearrangements. Jensen-Shannon distance served as the measure of similarity in V and J usage, while OLGA was used to compute CDR3 generation probabilities. Shared CDR3 sequences were searched in the immuneACCESS database (August 2020) and in VDJdb (December 2020). Not all clones reach the TCRdb copy of this immuneACCESS table, which keeps in-frame sequences only. Checked studies attribute under half of the gap to unresolved V genes and leave the rest unexplained. V and J calls and clone size are those listed in that table; D and trimming were worked out from the DNA. The sample table contains 30,000 to 35,000 clones; only one count was recorded for just over 65% of them. Jointly, the top ten make up around 0.78% of the sample.

The CDR1 and CDR2 encoded by the germline V gene are KGHSH and LQKENI. Trimming at the junction amounts to 3 bases on V and 6 bases on J, and the germline ends lie 15 bases apart. The cysteine opens and the phenylalanine closes a CDR3 of 15 amino acids. CDR3 DNA only is kept here, 45 bases in frame from base 1. The twin pairs came from the European Cystic Fibrosis Twin and Sibling Study Cohort, which recruited patients from over a hundred CF clinics across 14 European countries. Zygosity and CFTR genotype were confirmed in-house, and zygosity was tested by multiplex PCR of nine short tandem repeat loci. Peripheral blood was sampled from each twin, and clinical parameters were recorded on the day of blood sampling. Genomic DNA was isolated from peripheral blood cells with phenol/chloroform and kept in TE buffer at 4 degrees C.

Rearrangement joined TRBV18 to TRBJ2-1; the best D guess is TRBD1, with 6 bases matching. This receptor was obtained from a girl between 10 and 17 years old with cystic fibrosis. The material sequenced was blood. The bases are TGTGCCAGCTCACCCCGGGACACCTCCGCCAATGAGCAGTTCTTC. This gives the protein CASSPRDTSANEQFF.